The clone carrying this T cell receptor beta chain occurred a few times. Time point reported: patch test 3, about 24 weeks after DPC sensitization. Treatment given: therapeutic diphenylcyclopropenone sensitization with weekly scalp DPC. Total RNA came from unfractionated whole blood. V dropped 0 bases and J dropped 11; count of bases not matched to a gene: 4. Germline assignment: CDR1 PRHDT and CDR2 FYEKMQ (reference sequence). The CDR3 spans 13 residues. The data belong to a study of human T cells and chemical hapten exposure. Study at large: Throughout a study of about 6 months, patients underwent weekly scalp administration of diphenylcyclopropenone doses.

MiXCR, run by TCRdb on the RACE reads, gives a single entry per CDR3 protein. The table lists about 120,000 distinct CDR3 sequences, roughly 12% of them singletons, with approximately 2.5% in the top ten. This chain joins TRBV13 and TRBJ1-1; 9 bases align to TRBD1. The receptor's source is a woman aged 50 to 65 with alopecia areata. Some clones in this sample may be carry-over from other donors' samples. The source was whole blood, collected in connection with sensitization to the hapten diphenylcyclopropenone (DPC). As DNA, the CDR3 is TGTGCCAGCAGCTTAGGGACAGGGGGTCTGGCTTTCTTT. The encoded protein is CASSLGTGGLAFF.